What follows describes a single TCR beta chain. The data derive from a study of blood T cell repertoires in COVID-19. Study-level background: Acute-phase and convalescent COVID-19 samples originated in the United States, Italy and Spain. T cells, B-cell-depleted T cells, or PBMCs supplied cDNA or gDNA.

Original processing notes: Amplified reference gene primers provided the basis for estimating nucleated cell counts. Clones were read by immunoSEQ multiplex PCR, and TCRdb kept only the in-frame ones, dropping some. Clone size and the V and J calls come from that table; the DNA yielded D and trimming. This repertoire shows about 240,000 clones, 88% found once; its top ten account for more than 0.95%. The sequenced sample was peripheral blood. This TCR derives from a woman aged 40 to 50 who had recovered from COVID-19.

For the CDR3, the DNA is TGTGCCTGGAGCCTCGGGGTAGCGGTCAGCTCCTACAATGAGCAGTTCTTC. Translation: CAWSLGVAVSSYNEQFF. V gene TRBV30 combines with J gene TRBJ2-1; D is possibly TRBD2 (6 bases). This CDR3 region has 17 residues. Trimming left V 3 bases short and J 0 bases short, with 18 bases between. Looked up from germline, CDR1 is GTSNPN and CDR2 is SVGIG (reference sequence).